One and the same sample provided the 31 T cell receptor beta chains below, sequenced in a study of OX40 agonist ivuxolimab in advanced cancers. Assay used: immunoSEQ multiplex PCR; TCRdb lists only in-frame clones, some missing. The repertoire has tens of thousands of clones, 65% to 90% of them found once; the top ten carry approximately 22%. The sequenced sample was CD4+ or CD8+ T cells sorted from blood, obtained in a trial of the OX40 agonist ivuxolimab. The receptors here all came from an adult with an advanced solid tumor such as melanoma, head and neck, liver or kidney cancer.

The CDR3 is CASSPTRGDEKLFF. The CDR3 DNA follows: TGCGCCAGCAGCCCGACGAGGGGGGATGAAAAACTGTTTTTT. The V call is TRBV4-3, the J call TRBJ1-4; a possible D gene is TRBD1 (6 bases). This CDR3 is built from 14 residues. V was clipped by 4 bases and J by 6 bases, with 12 bases between them. Germline V lookup: CDR1 LGHNA, CDR2 YSLEER.

This clone has more than one count but fewer than ten. The V gene is TRBV4-1, the J gene TRBJ2-2, with D perhaps TRBD2 (6 bases). The CDR3 extends over 15 amino acids. Germline V gene sequence: CDR1 MGHRA, CDR2 YSYEKL. Trimming removed 6 bases from V and 7 bases from J, with 18 bases in between. Written as DNA, the CDR3 is TGCGCCAGCAGAAGGTCGGGGGTTTTGATCGGGGAGCTGTTTTTT. Translating gives CASRRSGVLIGELFF.

In this sample, this clone turned up a few times. V usage is TRBV28 and J usage is TRBJ1-1; D remains unclear. V was trimmed by 1 base and J by 0 bases, leaving 3 bases between them. CDR3 length: 13 residues. The germline CDR1 and CDR2 sequences are MDHEN and SYDVKM. The CDR3 sequence: CASSLLMNTEAFF. The CDR3 nucleotides are TGTGCCAGCAGTTTATTAATGAACACTGAAGCTTTCTTT.

The chain recombines TRBV9 with TRBJ2-3; 7 bases match TRBD1. Germline V gene data show CDR1 as SGDLS and CDR2 as YYNGEE. V gave up 0 bases and J gave up 2 bases; unmatched junction bases: 9. The length of the CDR3 is 17 residues. The CDR3 DNA reads TGTGCCAGCAGCGTAGACCCGACAGGGCGCTACACAGATACGCAGTATTTT. Amino acid sequence: CASSVDPTGRYTDTQYF.

The V gene is TRBV7-8, the J gene TRBJ2-2, with a weak D call TRBD2 (7 bases). CDR1 is SGHVS and CDR2 is FQNEAQ in the germline V gene. The CDR3 totals 17 residues. V lost 4 bases, J lost 4 bases, and 19 bases lay in between. CDR3 protein: CASSSTRGGARTGELFF. CDR3 coding DNA: TGTGCCAGCAGCTCCACCCGTGGGGGGGCGCGCACCGGGGAGCTGTTTTTT.

V gene TRBV9 combines with J gene TRBJ2-7, with D perhaps matching TRBD2 (5 bases). Germline CDR1 SGDLS, CDR2 YYNGEE. This CDR3 contains 12 residues. V was pared by 4 bases and J by 5 bases, with 10 bases between. CDR3 coding DNA: TGTGCCAGCAGCCCCTCGGAGGACGAGCAGTACTTC. Translation: CASSPSEDEQYF.

The chain links TRBV7-6 to TRBJ1-2; tentative D call: TRBD1 (6 bases). The CDR3 is 13 amino acids. The V and J ends lost 2 bases and 6 bases respectively, with 10 bases between them. Looked up from germline, CDR1 is SGHVS and CDR2 is FNYEAQ. CDR3 amino acids: CASSLYPGDGYTF. CDR3 in DNA: TGTGCCAGCAGCTTATATCCAGGGGATGGCTACACCTTC.

The J gene is TRBJ2-7, the V gene TRBV15, with D possibly being TRBD2 (6 bases). The germline CDR1 and CDR2 sequences are LNHNV and YYDKDF (reference sequence). V was clipped by 1 base and J by 5 bases, with 15 bases between them. This CDR3 region has 15 residues. CDR3 residues: CATSRGTSTRNEQYF. CDR3 in DNA: TGTGCCACCAGCAGAGGCACTAGCACGAGGAACGAGCAGTACTTC.

This clone is large within its sample. This rearrangement joins TRBV6-1 to TRBJ2-7, with 7 bases fitting TRBD1. V lost 6 bases and J lost 3; bases outside the gene matches: 11. Germline-derived CDR1 and CDR2 are MNHNS and SASEGT. This CDR3 spans 15 amino acids. The CDR3 sequence: CASSETTGLVYEQYF. In nucleotides, the CDR3 is TGTGCCAGCAGCGAAACGACAGGGTTGGTCTACGAGCAGTACTTC.

The CDR3 loop reads CASSPSGGAGSYEQYF. The CDR3 DNA reads TGTGCCAGCAGTCCTAGCGGGGGCGCGGGGTCCTACGAGCAGTACTTC. This chain connects TRBV5-5 to TRBJ2-7; 10 bases agree with TRBD2. CDR1 and CDR2 from the germline V gene are SGHKS and YYEKEE (reference sequence). V trimming: 5 bases; J trimming: 1 base; junction bases outside the gene matches: 9. The CDR3 length is 16 residues.

The chain employs TRBV4-1 and TRBJ1-2; a weak D match, TRBD1 (5 bases). Per germline, CDR1 MGHRA and CDR2 YSYEKL. The V gene lost 1 base and the J gene lost 7 bases, with 13 bases spanning the gap. The CDR3 length is 14 residues. The CDR3 loop is CASSQGLNGGGYTF. In nucleotides, the CDR3 is TGCGCCAGCAGCCAAGGGTTAAACGGGGGTGGCTACACCTTC.

The rearrangement joins TRBV5-6 to TRBJ2-7; no clear D gene. V was clipped by 0 bases and J by 0 bases, with 7 bases between them. Per germline, CDR1 SGHDT and CDR2 YYEEEE. This CDR3 has 14 residues. The CDR3 loop reads CASSLDPDSYEQYF. CDR3 bases: TGTGCCAGCAGCTTGGACCCGGACTCCTACGAGCAGTACTTC.

The gene calls are TRBV19 and TRBJ2-1, with 11 nucleotides matching TRBD2. Germline assignment: CDR1 LNHDA and CDR2 SQIVND (reference sequence). CDR3 size: 17 residues. V dropped 6 bases and J dropped 1; count of bases not matched to a gene: 8. The CDR3 DNA follows: TGTGCCAGTAGCACGACTAGCGGGGATATATCCTACAATGAGCAGTTCTTC. This sequence encodes CASSTTSGDISYNEQFF. The full variable domain, completed using reference TRBV19 and TRBJ2-1, is DGGITQSPKYLFRKEGQNVTLSCEQNLNHDAMYWYRQDPGQGLRLIYYSQIVNDFQKGDIAEGYSVSREKKESFPLTVTSAQKNPTAFYLCASSTTSGDISYNEQFFGPGTRLTVL.

This chain connects TRBV9 to TRBJ2-7, with 9 bases aligning to TRBD1. The CDR3 length is 18 residues. With V trimmed by 0 bases and J by 1 base, 11 bases remained unmatched. Germline V CDR1 and CDR2: SGDLS, YYNGEE. The CDR3: CASSVGNEGDRVSYEQYF. As DNA, the CDR3 is TGTGCCAGCAGCGTAGGAAATGAGGGGGACAGGGTGTCCTACGAGCAGTACTTC.

The chain has TRBV19 and TRBJ2-1, with 10 bases identical to TRBD2. Losses at the gene ends were 6 bases for V and 4 bases for J; bases not matched to a gene: 12. CDR1 LNHDA and CDR2 SQIVND come from the germline V gene (reference sequence). The CDR3 is 17 amino acids. The CDR3 reads CASRKTSGDWLYNEQFF. The CDR3 DNA is TGTGCCAGTAGGAAAACTAGCGGGGATTGGCTGTACAATGAGCAGTTCTTC.

V usage is TRBV29-1 and J usage is TRBJ2-3, with D possibly being TRBD2 (6 bases). V shed 6 bases and J shed 6 bases, with 22 bases lying between them. This CDR3 has 15 residues. Germline-derived CDR1 and CDR2 are SQVTM and ANQGSEA. CDR3 in DNA: TGCAGCGTCGGCCCGACTAGGACATATTCGGATACGCAGTATTTT. Its protein product is CSVGPTRTYSDTQYF.

The chain couples TRBV15 to TRBJ1-5; D may be TRBD1 (6 bases). The V end was cut by 4 bases, the J end by 5 bases, with 18 bases between. The CDR3 spans 16 residues. The V gene's germline CDR1 is LNHNV and CDR2 YYDKDF (reference sequence). The CDR3 coding sequence is TGTGCCACCAGCAAAAATCCGGGACACGGTGATCAGCCCCAGCATTTT. Amino acid sequence: CATSKNPGHGDQPQHF.

V gene TRBV29-1 combines with J gene TRBJ2-2; either TRBD1 or TRBD2 may fit D (5 bases each). The CDR3 is made up of 14 amino acids. V lost 2 bases and J lost 4, with 11 bases in between. Germline assignment: CDR1 SQVTM and CDR2 ANQGSEA. The DNA for the CDR3 is TGCAGCGTTGAAAGGGCGAGGGGCACCGGGGAGCTGTTTTTT. Protein: CSVERARGTGELFF.

The chain is built from TRBV19 and TRBJ2-1; a possible D gene is TRBD2 (6 bases). There are 17 residues in the CDR3. Germline CDR1 is LNHDA and CDR2 is SQIVND (reference sequence). The V end lost 2 bases, the J end lost 4 bases, and 18 bases lay between the germline ends. CDR3 sequence: CASSILQTQGLYNEQFF. The CDR3 bases are TGTGCCAGTAGTATACTCCAGACTCAGGGACTTTACAATGAGCAGTTCTTC.

The rearrangement joins TRBV25-1 to TRBJ1-1, with D possibly TRBD1 on 6 matching bases. In germline, CDR1 is MGHDK, CDR2 SYGVNS. Trimming took off 3 bases at V and 5 bases at J, with 7 bases between the two ends. The length of the CDR3 is 12 residues. For the CDR3, the DNA is TGTGCCAGCAGTGACAGGGGAACTGAAGCTTTCTTT. This translates into CASSDRGTEAFF.

The rearrangement joins TRBV7-9 to TRBJ2-3; D is undetermined. CDR3 size: 10 residues. Per the germline V gene, CDR1 is SEHNR and CDR2 is FQNEAQ (reference sequence). V lost 10 bases and J 5 bases, leaving 7 bases between the germline ends. The CDR3 region has the DNA TGTGCCACGGGCGTAGATACGCAGTATTTT. Amino acid sequence: CATGVDTQYF.

The chain links TRBV6-6 to TRBJ1-3; D may be TRBD1 (6 bases). Germline lookup yields CDR1 MNHNY and CDR2 SVGAGI (reference sequence). V lost 8 bases to trimming and J lost 0 bases, with 14 bases between them. The CDR3 is made up of 15 amino acids. The CDR3 DNA sequence: TGTGCCAGCCTGTTCCGGGGGCACTCTGGAAACACCATATATTTT. Encoded protein: CASLFRGHSGNTIYF.

CDR3 loop: CASSGRTSGNTGELFF. Written as DNA, the CDR3 is TGTGCCAGCAGCGGGAGGACTAGCGGCAACACCGGGGAGCTGTTTTTT. V is TRBV9 and J is TRBJ2-2; 10 nucleotides match TRBD2. The CDR3 has 16 residues. The ends lost 3 bases at V and 2 bases at J; junction bases unmatched: 4. Germline CDR1 SGDLS, CDR2 YYNGEE.

Only one count was recorded for this clone. The V and J genes are TRBV4-1 and TRBJ1-3; TRBD1 agrees at 7 bases. Germline loops: CDR1 MGHRA, CDR2 YSYEKL. The V segment lost 3 bases and the J segment 7 bases; nucleotides outside the gene matches: 9. The CDR3 has 15 residues. This CDR3 reads CASSHLQGSGNTIYF. The CDR3 DNA reads TGCGCCAGCAGCCATTTACAGGGGTCCGGGAACACCATATATTTT.

This rearrangement joins TRBV7-9 to TRBJ1-3, with D hard to call. V shed 2 bases and J shed 0 bases, with 11 bases lying between them. The germline gives CDR1 SEHNR, CDR2 FQNEAQ (reference sequence). This CDR3 is built from 16 residues. The CDR3 region has the DNA TGTGCCAGCAGCTTACTTACGGAACTCTCTGGAAACACCATATATTTT. Amino acids: CASSLLTELSGNTIYF. Complete variable domain (other parts from reference TRBV7-9 and TRBJ1-3): DTGVSQNPRHKITKRGQNVTFRCDPISEHNRLYWYRQTLGQGPEFLTYFQNEAQLEKSRLLSDRFSAERPKGSFSTLEIQRTEQGDSAMYLCASSLLTELSGNTIYFGEGSWLTVV.

J is TRBJ2-1 and V is TRBV4-1; a possible D gene is TRBD2 (5 bases). This CDR3 region has 14 residues. V shed 1 base and J shed 1 base, with 5 bases lying between them. The germline gives CDR1 MGHRA, CDR2 YSYEKL. The CDR3 sequence: CASSQAGSYNEQFF. CDR3 coding DNA: TGCGCCAGCAGCCAAGCGGGGTCCTACAATGAGCAGTTCTTC.

This clone was seen a single time. The V gene is TRBV5-4, the J gene TRBJ1-1; no reliable D call. Trimming removed 0 bases from V and 6 bases from J, with 3 bases in between. This CDR3 has 11 amino acids. Germline V gene sequence: CDR1 SGHNT, CDR2 YYREEE (reference sequence). The chain's CDR3 is CASSLGSEAFF. Here the CDR3 DNA reads TGTGCCAGCAGCTTGGGATCTGAAGCTTTCTTT. Filled out from reference TRBV5-4 and TRBJ1-1, the complete variable domain reads ETGVTQSPTHLIKTRGQQVTLRCSSQSGHNTVSWYQQALGQGPQFIFQYYREEENGRGNFPPRFSGLQFPNYSSELNVNALELDDSALYLCASSLGSEAFFGQGTRLTVV.

The CDR3 coding sequence is TGTGCCAGCAGCTTAAGGTCTAACTCCTACGAGCAGTACTTC. This encodes CASSLRSNSYEQYF. The V call is TRBV7-6, the J call TRBJ2-7; unclear D gene. Germline V CDR1 and CDR2: SGHVS, FNYEAQ. The CDR3 is made up of 14 amino acids. V was shortened by 2 bases and J by 0 bases, with 8 bases between the two germline ends.

The chain recombines TRBV4-1 with TRBJ1-1, with D possibly TRBD1 on 5 matching bases. Deletions cut 4 bases from V and 7 bases from J, with 13 bases between. This CDR3 is 13 amino acids long. CDR1 is MGHRA, CDR2 YSYEKL, per germline. The CDR3 region has the DNA TGCGCCAGCAGCCGTAAGGGTGACAGTGAAGCTTTCTTT. Its translation: CASSRKGDSEAFF.

Only one count was recorded for this clone. Within the sample, other DNA sequences also encode this same CDR3. This chain connects TRBV7-3 to TRBJ2-1; D is ambiguous. Trimming shortened V by 0 bases and J by 7 bases, and 7 bases separated the two germline ends. Per the germline V gene, CDR1 is SGHTA and CDR2 is FQGTGA. The CDR3 totals 13 residues. The chain's CDR3 is CASSLTGSNEQFF. CDR3 coding DNA: TGTGCCAGCAGCTTAACAGGCTCTAATGAGCAGTTCTTC. Supplemented by reference TRBV7-3 and TRBJ2-1, the full variable domain reads GAGVSQTPSNKVTEKGKYVELRCDPISGHTALYWYRQSLGQGPEFLIYFQGTGAADDSGLPNDRFFAVRPEGSVSTLKIQRTERGDSAVYLCASSLTGSNEQFFGPGTRLTVL.

The chain couples TRBV27 to TRBJ1-5, with 7 positions matching TRBD1. CDR1 and CDR2 from the germline V gene are MNHEY and SMNVEV (reference sequence). J gave up 2 bases and V 5 bases, and 6 bases lay outside the gene matches. CDR3 length equals 15 residues. As DNA, the CDR3 is TGTGCCAGCAGTACCTCCGGGACAGGCAATCAGCCCCAGCATTTT. It encodes CASSTSGTGNQPQHF.